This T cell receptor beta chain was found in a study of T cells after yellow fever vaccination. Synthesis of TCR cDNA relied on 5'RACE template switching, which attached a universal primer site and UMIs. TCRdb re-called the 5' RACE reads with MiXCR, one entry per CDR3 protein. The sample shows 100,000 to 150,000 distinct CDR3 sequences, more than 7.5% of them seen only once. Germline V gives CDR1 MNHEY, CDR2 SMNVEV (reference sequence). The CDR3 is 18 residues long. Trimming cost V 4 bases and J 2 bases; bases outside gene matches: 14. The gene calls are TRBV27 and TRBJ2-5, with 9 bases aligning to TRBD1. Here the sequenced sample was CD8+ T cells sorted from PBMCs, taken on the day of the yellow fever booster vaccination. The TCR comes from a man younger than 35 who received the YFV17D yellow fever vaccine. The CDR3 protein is CASSSLGQGFIGQETQYF. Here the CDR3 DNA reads TGTGCCAGCAGTTCATTAGGACAGGGGTTCATTGGGCAAGAGACCCAGTACTTC.